This is a list of T cell receptor beta chains from one sample in a study of T-cell reconstitution after alpha-beta-depleted transplantation in children. Each CDR3 protein is one row after TCRdb ran MiXCR on the PCR reads. The sample includes about 200,000 distinct CDR3 sequences, about 14% of them seen just once. Sample: PBMCs from the stem cell graft donor, taken from the stem cell graft. The receptors stem from a human donor who donated a stem cell graft to a child with acute lymphoblastic leukemia. The CDR3 runs from the conserved cysteine through the conserved F or W.

v_call	j_call	cdr3_aa
TRBV5-1	TRBJ1-2	CASSPTDTYGYTF
TRBV5-4	TRBJ2-3	CASSLKWIAGAPAEYTQYF
TRBV28	TRBJ2-3	CASSLSGGEGTDTQYF
TRBV25-1	TRBJ2-1	CASSTSRPKISPDPDEQFF
TRBV7-2	TRBJ2-3	CASSPQGYSTDTQYF
TRBV12-3/TRBV12-4	TRBJ2-1	CASSFELYNEQFF
TRBV7-2	TRBJ1-5	CASSFGPFQPQHF
TRBV19	TRBJ2-1	CASKGGRFSVYNEQFF
TRBV6-5	TRBJ2-3	CASRLRGAGTSGTDTQYF
TRBV5-1	TRBJ1-1	CASSLGRDRVDTEAFF
TRBV18	TRBJ2-1	CASSPGAGGEQFF
TRBV5-1	TRBJ2-7	CASSEREWGYEQYF
TRBV20-1	TRBJ2-5	CSASSSGSETQYF
TRBV6-6	TRBJ2-5	CASSLTQAETQYF
TRBV5-1	TRBJ1-1	CASAQGTNTEAFF
TRBV18	TRBJ1-2	CASSPIPGQRSPYGYTF
TRBV5-1	TRBJ1-1	CASSLAGTGGKNTEAFF
TRBV27	TRBJ1-6	CASTRLRYGGSPLHF
TRBV7-9	TRBJ2-3	CASTADRVGTDTQYF
TRBV20-1	TRBJ1-4	CSAVRGRGGEKLFF
TRBV5-1	TRBJ2-3	CASSSASGRTDTQYF
TRBV29-1	TRBJ2-1	CSGLGLAGAYNEQFF
TRBV20-1	TRBJ2-4	CSAPRGKQGIQYF
TRBV5-1	TRBJ1-4	CASSRMNDRSLGEKLFF
TRBV5-1	TRBJ2-2	CASSGDNAGELFF
TRBV24-1	TRBJ2-5	CATSDRGMGTQYF
TRBV5-1	TRBJ2-1	CASSLLTGAGGNEQFF
TRBV6-1	TRBJ2-1	CASSQTSGSNDEQFF
TRBV11-3	TRBJ2-7	CASSPAASSYEQYF
TRBV29-1	TRBJ1-1	CSVDRTNTEAFF
TRBV20-1	TRBJ1-3	CSAPDRGPGNTIYF
TRBV20-1	TRBJ1-5	CSASGGEGNQPQHF
TRBV7-8	TRBJ2-5	CASCTDSGRGETQYF
TRBV12-3/TRBV12-4	TRBJ2-7	CATTRGTLDEQYF
TRBV5-5	TRBJ2-5	CASSSLYRDEETQYF
TRBV12-3/TRBV12-4	TRBJ2-7	CASSLPPGLISGQYF
TRBV7-8	TRBJ2-5	CASSTVQGGETQYF
TRBV5-1	TRBJ2-1	CASSSALAGGSNEQFF
TRBV6-5	TRBJ1-1	CASSYDTEAFF
TRBV20-1	TRBJ1-5	CSASTGGRGNQPQHF
TRBV5-1	TRBJ2-5	CASSPPQDWVAQYF
TRBV7-2	TRBJ1-2	CASSLDWDSNYGYTF
TRBV7-9	TRBJ2-1	CASSVPGLAMNEQFF
TRBV12-3/TRBV12-4	TRBJ2-3	CASSFSSGRADTQYF
TRBV5-5	TRBJ1-1	CASSLEAQRRYTEAFF
TRBV20-1	TRBJ2-5	CSALTPVGLLYQETQYF
TRBV12-3/TRBV12-4	TRBJ1-2	CASSPGLGYTF
TRBV5-4	TRBJ2-4	CASSQMKGAKNIQYF